A single T cell receptor (beta chain) is shown here with its context. The entry originates in a study of T cells in narcolepsy. The CDR3 covers 13 residues. V lost 4 bases and J lost 3, with 9 bases in between. Per the germline V gene, CDR1 is SGHDN and CDR2 is FVKESK. The method was immunoSEQ multiplex PCR; TCRdb's version includes in-frame clones alone and lacks a portion of them. The profile covers approximately 30,000 clones, with about 89% appearing a single time and about 1.1% taken by the ten largest. This rearrangement joins TRBV14 to TRBJ1-1, with D unclear. The sample taken for sequencing was CD45RA- memory CD4+ T cells from PBMCs. The source of this sequence is a human donor with narcolepsy. DNA for the CDR3: TGTGCCAGCAGCCTCGGGGTATACACTGAAGCTTTCTTT. Encoded protein: CASSLGVYTEAFF.